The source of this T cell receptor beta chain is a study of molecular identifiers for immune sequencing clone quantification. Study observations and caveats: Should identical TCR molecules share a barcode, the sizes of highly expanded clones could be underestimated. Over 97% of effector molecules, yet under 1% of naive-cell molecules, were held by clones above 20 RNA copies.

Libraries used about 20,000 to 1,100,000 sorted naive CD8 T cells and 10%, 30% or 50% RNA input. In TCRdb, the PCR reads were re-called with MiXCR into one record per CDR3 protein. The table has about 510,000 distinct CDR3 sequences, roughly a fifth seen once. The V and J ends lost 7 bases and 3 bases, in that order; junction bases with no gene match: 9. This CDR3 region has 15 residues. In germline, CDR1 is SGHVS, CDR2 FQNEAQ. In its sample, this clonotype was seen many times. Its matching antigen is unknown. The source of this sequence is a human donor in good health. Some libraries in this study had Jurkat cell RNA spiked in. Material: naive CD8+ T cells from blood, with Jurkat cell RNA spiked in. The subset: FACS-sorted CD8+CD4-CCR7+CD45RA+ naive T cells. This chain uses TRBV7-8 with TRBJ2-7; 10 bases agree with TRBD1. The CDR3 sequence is CASKRQGAAHYEQYF. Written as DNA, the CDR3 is TGTGCCAGCAAGAGACAGGGGGCGGCCCACTACGAGCAGTACTTC.